This T cell receptor (beta chain) stems from a study of shared clonotypes between healthy human individuals. The CDR3 runs to 15 residues. V lost 6 bases and J lost 4, with 13 bases in between. The V gene's germline CDR1 is LNHDA and CDR2 SQIVND (reference sequence). Assay: immunoSEQ multiplex PCR; the TCRdb copy retains only in-frame clones and omits some. Found here are over a million clones, 70% to 80% of them singletons; the top ten hold roughly 0.55%. This clone turned up a few times. The same CDR3 arises from other DNA sequences in this sample as well. V and J are TRBV19 and TRBJ2-6; D uncertain. Sequencing input: memory CD4+ T cells from PBMCs. The subset denotes: CD45RA-negative fraction. This TCR was sampled from a man younger than 35 in good health. Some clones in this sample may be carry-over from other donors' samples. This chain's CDR3 is CASRPRGSGANVLTF. CDR3 bases: TGTGCCAGTAGACCCAGAGGATCCGGGGCCAACGTCCTGACTTTC.